The subject of this entry is one T cell receptor (beta chain). Data came from immunoSEQ multiplex PCR; TCRdb stores just in-frame clones and leaves some out. Of about 180,000 clones listed, about 86% were seen once; the top ten hold approximately 7.7%. V was cut by 1 base and J by 4 bases, with 10 bases left in between. The CDR3 totals 14 residues. Germline CDR1 WNHNN, CDR2 SYGVQD (reference sequence). The data originate from a study of T cell responses to AZD1222 COVID-19 vaccine. This TCR derives from an adult in good health. The sequencing here drew on peripheral blood, taken on day 0 of AZD1222 vaccination. This chain links TRBV10-1 with TRBJ1-1; the D is unclear. This CDR3 reads CASSEFGSATEAFF. The CDR3 DNA is TGCGCCAGCAGTGAGTTTGGCAGCGCCACTGAAGCTTTCTTT.